This T cell receptor beta chain came from a study of blood T cell repertoires in COVID-19. V was trimmed by 7 bases and J by 1 base, leaving 13 bases between them. This CDR3 is 15 amino acids long. Germline V lookup: CDR1 MNHEY, CDR2 SVGAGI. This clone has a handful of counts. Authors' data handling: Cell counts per sample came from amplifying reference gene primers. Using immunoSEQ multiplex PCR, the repertoire was profiled, and TCRdb retains in-frame clones only, with some absent. V and J calls and clone size come straight from that table; D and trimming were deduced from the DNA. The sample lists some 320,000 clones; under 90% were seen once.

This TCR was recovered from a woman aged 50 to 60 who had been exposed to COVID-19. Sequencing input: PBMCs or T cells enriched from blood (not recorded which). The gene calls are TRBV6-5 and TRBJ2-2, with TRBD1 as a possible D gene (6 bases). CDR3: CASKRTVWNTGELFF. In DNA form, the CDR3 reads TGTGCCAGCAAGCGGACAGTTTGGAACACCGGGGAGCTGTTTTTT.